Listed below are T cell receptor beta chains from one sample, sequenced in a study of cytomegalovirus exposure and HLA in healthy donors. The assay was immunoSEQ multiplex PCR, and TCRdb's table has in-frame clones only and misses some. This sample has 75,000 to 95,000 clones; 65% to 80% occur once, and the top ten carry over 10%. Sequencing input: PBMCs. The receptors come from a human donor in good health. Each CDR3 is given without its conserved first and last residue. Fields, in order: V gene, CDR3 protein.

V gene: TRBV11-2
CDR3 protein: ASSSGGRGVSYEQY

V gene: TRBV6-4
CDR3 protein: ASSLEGGAGQPQH

V gene: TRBV6-1
CDR3 protein: ASRRDRTNYGYT

V gene: TRBV29-1
CDR3 protein: SVSARGGYT

V gene: TRBV19
CDR3 protein: ASTRDTDTQY

V gene: TRBV6-6
CDR3 protein: ASSYMGEGTDTQY

V gene: TRBV10-3
CDR3 protein: AIGTGGPEAF

V gene: TRBV5-4
CDR3 protein: ASSPKSDRNTGELF

V gene: TRBV5-8
CDR3 protein: ASSPQGGNYGYT

V gene: TRBV18
CDR3 protein: ASSPQHQGPDTQY

V gene: TRBV6-5
CDR3 protein: ASRSGVYGYT

V gene: TRBV2
CDR3 protein: ASSERGTGGMNTEAF

V gene: TRBV6-4
CDR3 protein: ASSATENTEAF

V gene: TRBV5-6
CDR3 protein: ASSPEGYLEGRRTGYT

V gene: TRBV7-2
CDR3 protein: ASSPYLGGEGEF

V gene: TRBV18
CDR3 protein: ASSPGASGADTQY

V gene: TRBV6-5
CDR3 protein: ASRQQGSANEKLF

V gene: TRBV16
CDR3 protein: ASSTPREGGNNEQF

V gene: TRBV6-6
CDR3 protein: ASSYSSSGGTGELF

V gene: TRBV6-5
CDR3 protein: ASSYSVGAAGELF

V gene: TRBV5-1
CDR3 protein: ASSLVPGGLGETQY

V gene: TRBV15
CDR3 protein: ATSRRGQGPSYEQY

V gene: TRBV15
CDR3 protein: ATGQGNSNQPQN

V gene: TRBV5-1
CDR3 protein: ASSLGSGGQETQY

V gene: TRBV11-1
CDR3 protein: ASSLAGASTDTQY

V gene: TRBV5-1
CDR3 protein: ASSLVAGSYNSPLH

V gene: TRBV5-6
CDR3 protein: ASSLVSGSYEQY

V gene: TRBV19
CDR3 protein: ASMGLNPEQF

V gene: TRBV2
CDR3 protein: ASRGGPADTQY

V gene: TRBV13
CDR3 protein: ASSLISQVPNYGYT

V gene: TRBV18
CDR3 protein: ASSPPEGGQGPQH

V gene: TRBV29-1
CDR3 protein: SAREGEANEKLF

V gene: TRBV25-1
CDR3 protein: ASNRGAQETQY

V gene: TRBV7-8
CDR3 protein: ASSQPRVEGARTGELF

V gene: TRBV19
CDR3 protein: ASSRDREGSANEKLF

V gene: TRBV7-8
CDR3 protein: ASSLALGQLNTEAF

V gene: TRBV29-1
CDR3 protein: SVTGGYEQY

V gene: TRBV7-2
CDR3 protein: ASSSPGTYEQY

V gene: TRBV9
CDR3 protein: ASSVQGTADTEAF

V gene: TRBV15
CDR3 protein: ATSTDRVRGWATEAF

V gene: TRBV7-9
CDR3 protein: SSSLWGQNEKLF

V gene: TRBV30
CDR3 protein: AWSVQGARETQY